The entry below describes one T cell receptor beta chain. One base away lies a much larger clone, so this may be a sequencing read error. The CDR3 loop spans 12 amino acids. Germline assignment: CDR1 DFQATT and CDR2 SNEGSKA (reference sequence). Deletions cut 6 bases from V and 4 bases from J, with 12 bases between. This entry is derived from a study of tumor and adjacent non-tumor tissue in lung cancer. Study as a whole: Aged roughly 31 to 85 years, patients included 10 men and 4 to 6 women with stage I to III disease.

This sample's RNA came from whole unsorted tissue. The normal lung tissue was taken more than 3 cm from the tumor edge. A modified ARM-PCR protocol with three rounds of nested PCR amplified TCRbeta. TCRdb fed the multiplex PCR reads into MiXCR, producing one record per CDR3 protein. The sample consists of more than 85,000 distinct CDR3 sequences, around three fifths of them appearing once. The clonotype comes from a man younger than 45 with non-small cell lung cancer. Sequencing input: distant non-tumor lung tissue. The V gene is TRBV20-1, the J gene TRBJ2-5, with D possibly matching TRBD1 (5 bases). CDR3 nucleotides: TGCAGTGCGGTTACAAGGGGAGAGACCCAGTACTTC. Amino acids: CSAVTRGETQYF.